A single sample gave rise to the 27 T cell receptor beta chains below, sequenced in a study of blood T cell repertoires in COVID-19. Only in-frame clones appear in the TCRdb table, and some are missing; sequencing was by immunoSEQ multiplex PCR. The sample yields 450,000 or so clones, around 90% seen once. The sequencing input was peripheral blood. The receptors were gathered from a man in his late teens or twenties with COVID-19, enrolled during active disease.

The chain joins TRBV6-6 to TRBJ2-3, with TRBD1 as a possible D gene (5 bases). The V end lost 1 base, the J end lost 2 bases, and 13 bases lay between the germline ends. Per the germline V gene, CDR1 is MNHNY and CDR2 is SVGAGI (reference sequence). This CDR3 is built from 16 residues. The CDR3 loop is CASSYLGGASTDTQYF. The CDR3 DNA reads TGTGCCAGCAGTTACTTAGGTGGGGCTTCCACAGATACGCAGTATTTT.

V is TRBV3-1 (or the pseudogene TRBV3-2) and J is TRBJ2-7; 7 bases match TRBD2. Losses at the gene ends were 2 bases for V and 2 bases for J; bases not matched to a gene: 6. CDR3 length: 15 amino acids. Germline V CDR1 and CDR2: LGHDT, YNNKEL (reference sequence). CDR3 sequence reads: CASSQIAGATYEQYF. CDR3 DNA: TGTGCCAGCAGCCAAATTGCGGGAGCCACCTACGAGCAGTACTTC.

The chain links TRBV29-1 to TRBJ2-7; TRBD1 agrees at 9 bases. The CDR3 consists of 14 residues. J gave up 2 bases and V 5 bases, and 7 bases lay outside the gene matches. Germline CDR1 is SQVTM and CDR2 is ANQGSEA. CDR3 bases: TGCAGCGTTAGACGGGACAGGGCGCCCTACGAGCAGTACTTC. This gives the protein CSVRRDRAPYEQYF.

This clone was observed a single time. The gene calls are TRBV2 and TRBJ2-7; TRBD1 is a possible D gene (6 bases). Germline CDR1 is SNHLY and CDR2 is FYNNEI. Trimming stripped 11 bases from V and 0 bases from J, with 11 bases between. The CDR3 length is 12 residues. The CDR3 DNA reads TGTGCCGGGCGGACAGACTCCTACGAGCAGTACTTC. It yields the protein CAGRTDSYEQYF.

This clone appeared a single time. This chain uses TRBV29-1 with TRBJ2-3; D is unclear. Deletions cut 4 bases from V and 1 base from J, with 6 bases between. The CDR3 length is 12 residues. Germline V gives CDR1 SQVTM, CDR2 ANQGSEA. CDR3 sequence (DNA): TGCAGCGTTGTGTCTGGCACAGATACGCAGTATTTT. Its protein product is CSVVSGTDTQYF.

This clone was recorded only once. CDR3 loop: CATSDTSTSGYEQYF. For the CDR3, the DNA is TGTGCCACCAGTGACACCTCCACTAGCGGCTACGAGCAGTACTTC. This chain connects TRBV24-1 to TRBJ2-7; 8 bases match TRBD2. V lost 4 bases and J lost 3; bases outside the gene matches: 7. The CDR3 spans 15 residues. Germline CDR1 reads KGHDR; CDR2 reads SFDVKD.

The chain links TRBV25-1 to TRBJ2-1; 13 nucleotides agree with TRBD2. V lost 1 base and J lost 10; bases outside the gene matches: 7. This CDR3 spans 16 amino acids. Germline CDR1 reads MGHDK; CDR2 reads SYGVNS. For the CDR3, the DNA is TGTGCCAGCAGTGAATCCCGACTAGCGGGAGGATACGAGCAGTTCTTC. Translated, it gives CASSESRLAGGYEQFF.

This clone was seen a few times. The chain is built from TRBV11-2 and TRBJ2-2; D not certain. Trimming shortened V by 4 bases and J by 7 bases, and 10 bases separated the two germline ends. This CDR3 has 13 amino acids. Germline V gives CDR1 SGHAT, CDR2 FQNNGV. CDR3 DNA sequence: TGTGCCAGCAGCTCTACAGCTTACGGGGAGCTGTTTTTT. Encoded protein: CASSSTAYGELFF.

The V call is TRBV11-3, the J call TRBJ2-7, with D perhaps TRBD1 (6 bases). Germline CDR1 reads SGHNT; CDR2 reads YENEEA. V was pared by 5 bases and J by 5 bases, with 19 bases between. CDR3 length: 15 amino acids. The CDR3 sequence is CASSPQRTVFDEQYF. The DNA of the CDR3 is TGTGCCAGCAGCCCTCAAAGGACAGTCTTCGACGAGCAGTACTTC.

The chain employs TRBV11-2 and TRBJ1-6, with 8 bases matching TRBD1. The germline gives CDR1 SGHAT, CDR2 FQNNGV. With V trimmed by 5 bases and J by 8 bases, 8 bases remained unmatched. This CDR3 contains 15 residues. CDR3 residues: CASSPRQGLYSPLHF. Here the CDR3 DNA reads TGTGCCAGCAGCCCGCGACAGGGGCTTTATTCACCCCTCCACTTT.

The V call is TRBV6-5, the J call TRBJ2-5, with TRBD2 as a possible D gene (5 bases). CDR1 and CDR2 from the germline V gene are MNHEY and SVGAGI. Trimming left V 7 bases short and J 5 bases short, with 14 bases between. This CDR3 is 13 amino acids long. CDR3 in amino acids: CASTPGVFETQYF. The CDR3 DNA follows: TGTGCCAGCACCCCCGGGGTTTTCGAGACCCAGTACTTC.

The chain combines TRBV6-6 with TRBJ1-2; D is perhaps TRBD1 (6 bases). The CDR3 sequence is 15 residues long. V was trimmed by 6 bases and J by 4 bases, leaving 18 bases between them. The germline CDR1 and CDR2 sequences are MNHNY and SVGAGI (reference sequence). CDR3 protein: CASSPRGAYGYGYTF. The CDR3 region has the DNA TGTGCCAGCAGCCCACGGGGGGCGTACGGCTATGGCTACACCTTC.

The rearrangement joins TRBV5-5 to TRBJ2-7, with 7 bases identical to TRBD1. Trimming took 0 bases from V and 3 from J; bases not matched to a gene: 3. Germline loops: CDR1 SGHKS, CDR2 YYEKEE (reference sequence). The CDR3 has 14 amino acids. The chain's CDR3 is CASSLATGDYEQYF. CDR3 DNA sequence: TGTGCCAGCAGCTTGGCCACAGGGGACTACGAGCAGTACTTC.

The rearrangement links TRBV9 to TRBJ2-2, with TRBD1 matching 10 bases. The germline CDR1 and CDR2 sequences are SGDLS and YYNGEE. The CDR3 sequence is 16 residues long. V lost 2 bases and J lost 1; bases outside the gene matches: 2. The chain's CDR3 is CASSVRDRGNTGELFF. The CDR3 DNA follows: TGTGCCAGCAGCGTCCGGGACAGGGGGAACACCGGGGAGCTGTTTTTT.

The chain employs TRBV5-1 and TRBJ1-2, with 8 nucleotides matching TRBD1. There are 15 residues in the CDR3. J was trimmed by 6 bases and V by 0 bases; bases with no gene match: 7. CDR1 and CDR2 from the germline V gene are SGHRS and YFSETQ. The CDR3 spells CASSLDVRGRDGYTF. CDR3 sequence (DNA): TGCGCCAGCAGCTTGGATGTCAGGGGGCGCGATGGCTACACCTTC.

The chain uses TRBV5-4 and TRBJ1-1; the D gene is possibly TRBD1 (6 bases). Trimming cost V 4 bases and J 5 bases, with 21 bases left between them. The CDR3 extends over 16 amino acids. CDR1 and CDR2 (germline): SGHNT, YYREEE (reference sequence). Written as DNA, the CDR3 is TGTGCCAGCAGCCCGCCCACAGGGCAGACGAATACTGAAGCTTTCTTT. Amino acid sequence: CASSPPTGQTNTEAFF.

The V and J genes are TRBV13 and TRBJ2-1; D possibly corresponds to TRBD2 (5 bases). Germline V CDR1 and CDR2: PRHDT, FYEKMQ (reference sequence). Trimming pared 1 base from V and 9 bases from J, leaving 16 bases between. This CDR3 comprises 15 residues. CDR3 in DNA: TGTGCCAGCAGCTTAGAAGTGAGAGGGTTGAGTGAGCAGTTCTTC. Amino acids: CASSLEVRGLSEQFF.

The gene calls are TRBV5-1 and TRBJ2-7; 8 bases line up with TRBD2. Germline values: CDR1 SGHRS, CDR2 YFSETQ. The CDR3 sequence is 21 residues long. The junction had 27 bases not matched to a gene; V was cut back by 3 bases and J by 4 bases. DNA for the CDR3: TGCGCCAGCAGCTGGAGGGAGACAGGACGCGGGAGGAGCCTGTTGGTTTACGAGCAGTACTTC. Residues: CASSWRETGRGRSLLVYEQYF.

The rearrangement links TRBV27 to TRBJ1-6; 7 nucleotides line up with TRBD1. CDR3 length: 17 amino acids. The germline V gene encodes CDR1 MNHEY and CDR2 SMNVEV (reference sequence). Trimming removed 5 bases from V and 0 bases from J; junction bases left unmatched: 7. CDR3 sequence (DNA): TGTGCCAGCAGTCGACAGGGTTCGGGCTCCTATAATTCACCCCTCCACTTT. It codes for CASSRQGSGSYNSPLHF.

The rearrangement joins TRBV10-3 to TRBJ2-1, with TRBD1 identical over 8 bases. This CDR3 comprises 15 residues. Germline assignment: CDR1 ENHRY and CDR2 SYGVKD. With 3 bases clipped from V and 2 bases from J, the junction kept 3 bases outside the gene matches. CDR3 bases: TGTGCCATCAGTGATGGACAGGGAACCTACAATGAGCAGTTCTTC. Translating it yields CAISDGQGTYNEQFF.

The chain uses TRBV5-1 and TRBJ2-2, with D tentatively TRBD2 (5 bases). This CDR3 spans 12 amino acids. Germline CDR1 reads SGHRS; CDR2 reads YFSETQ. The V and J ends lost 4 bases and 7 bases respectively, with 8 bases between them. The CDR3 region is CASSRELGELFF. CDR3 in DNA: TGCGCCAGCAGCAGGGAGCTCGGGGAGCTGTTTTTT.

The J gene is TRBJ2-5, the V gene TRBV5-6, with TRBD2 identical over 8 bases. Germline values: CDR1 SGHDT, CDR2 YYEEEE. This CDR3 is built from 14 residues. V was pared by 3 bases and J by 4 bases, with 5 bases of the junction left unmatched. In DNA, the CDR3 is TGTGCCAGCAGCTCAGCGGGAGATGGAGAGACCCAGTACTTC. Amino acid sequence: CASSSAGDGETQYF.

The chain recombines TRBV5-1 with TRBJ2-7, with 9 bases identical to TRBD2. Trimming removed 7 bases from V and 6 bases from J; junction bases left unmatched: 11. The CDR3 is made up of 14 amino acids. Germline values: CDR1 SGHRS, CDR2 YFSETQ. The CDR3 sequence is CASSKGTSTVEQYF. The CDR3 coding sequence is TGCGCCAGCTCGAAGGGGACTAGCACGGTCGAGCAGTACTTC. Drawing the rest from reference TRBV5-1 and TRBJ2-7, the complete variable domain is KAGVTQTPRYLIKTRGQQVTLSCSPISGHRSVSWYQQTPGQGLQFLFEYFSETQRNKGNFPGRFSGRQFSNSRSEMNVSTLELGDSALYLCASSKGTSTVEQYFGPGTRLTVT.

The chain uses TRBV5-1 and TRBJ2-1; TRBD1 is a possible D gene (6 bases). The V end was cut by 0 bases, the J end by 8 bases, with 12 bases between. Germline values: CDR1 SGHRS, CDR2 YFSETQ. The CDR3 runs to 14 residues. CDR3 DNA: TGCGCCAGCAGCTTGGGTTACAGGGCCTATGAGCAGTTCTTC. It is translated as CASSLGYRAYEQFF.

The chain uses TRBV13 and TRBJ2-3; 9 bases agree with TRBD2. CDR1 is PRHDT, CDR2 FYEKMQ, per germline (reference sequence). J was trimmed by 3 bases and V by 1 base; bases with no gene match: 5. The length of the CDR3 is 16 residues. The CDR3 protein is CASSLVGGGVTDTQYF. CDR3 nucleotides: TGTGCCAGCAGCTTAGTCGGCGGGGGGGTGACAGATACGCAGTATTTT. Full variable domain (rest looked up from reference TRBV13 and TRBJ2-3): AAGVIQSPRHLIKEKRETATLKCYPIPRHDTVYWYQQGPGQDPQFLISFYEKMQSDKGSIPDRFSAQQFSDYHSELNMSSLELGDSALYFCASSLVGGGVTDTQYFGPGTRLTVL.

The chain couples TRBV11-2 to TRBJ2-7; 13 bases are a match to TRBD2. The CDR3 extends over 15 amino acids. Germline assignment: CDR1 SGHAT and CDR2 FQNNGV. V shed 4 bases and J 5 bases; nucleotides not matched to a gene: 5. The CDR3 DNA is TGTGCCAGCAGCTCACTAGCGGGAGGGGGCAACGAGCAGTACTTC. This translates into CASSSLAGGGNEQYF.

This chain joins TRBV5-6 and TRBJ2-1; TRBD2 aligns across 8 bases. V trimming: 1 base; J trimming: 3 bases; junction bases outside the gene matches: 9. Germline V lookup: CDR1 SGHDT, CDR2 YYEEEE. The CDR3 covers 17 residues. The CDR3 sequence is CASSLRSGMGVYNEQFF. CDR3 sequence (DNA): TGTGCCAGCAGCTTGCGTAGCGGGATGGGGGTCTACAATGAGCAGTTCTTC.